The table lists the clone carrying this TCR beta chain with many counts. Each patient came to thyroid surgery without any prior treatment (of any kind). TCRdb re-called the PCR reads with MiXCR. Among fewer than 35,000 clones, roughly 15% were seen once, and the ten largest hold around a fifth. Germline loops: CDR1 MNHNY, CDR2 SVGAGI (reference sequence). V dropped 3 bases and J dropped 4; count of bases not matched to a gene: 6. The CDR3 length is 15 residues. The data derive from a study of metastatic and nonmetastatic thyroid tumors. Study-level background: Comparative analysis of repertoires was undertaken across blood and tumor or nodule tissue obtained from malignant and benign thyroid patients.

What was sequenced was blood. This receptor was taken from a male donor with papillary thyroid cancer or a benign thyroid nodule (not recorded which). Some clones in this sample may be carry-over from other donors' samples. The gene calls are TRBV6-6 and TRBJ2-5; 9 bases map to TRBD2. The CDR3 nucleotides read TGTGCCAGCAGTTATAGGGAACTAGCGGGAGAGACCCAGTACTTC. Its protein is CASSYRELAGETQYF.